The 20 T cell receptor beta chains presented below share a single source sample, sequenced in a study of blood T cell repertoires in COVID-19. Here immunoSEQ multiplex PCR was the method, and the copy in TCRdb shows in-frame clones only, minus some. Altogether tens of thousands of clones are present, roughly nine tenths being singletons, with the ten largest covering less than 3.5%. The sequenced sample consisted of peripheral blood. These receptors were collected from a woman aged 45 to 65 with active or convalescent COVID-19.

The chain joins TRBV18 to TRBJ2-1; TRBD2 matches at 11 bases. The CDR3 length is 15 residues. V dropped 3 bases and J dropped 7; count of bases not matched to a gene: 5. Germline V gene sequence: CDR1 KGHSH, CDR2 LQKENI. CDR3 residues: CASSPTSGGGNEQFF. In DNA, the CDR3 is TGTGCCAGCTCACCCACTAGCGGGGGTGGAAATGAGCAGTTCTTC.

The chain uses TRBV5-6 and TRBJ2-1; TRBD1 is a possible D gene (5 bases). V shed 1 base and J shed 5 bases, with 13 bases lying between them. This CDR3 spans 15 amino acids. Germline CDR1 SGHDT, CDR2 YYEEEE. The CDR3 DNA sequence: TGTGCCAGCAGCTTGAGTGGTAGGGGTGACAATGAGCAGTTCTTC. Translated, it gives CASSLSGRGDNEQFF. Variable domain in full (rest from reference TRBV5-6 and TRBJ2-1): DAGVTQSPTHLIKTRGQQVTLRCSPKSGHDTVSWYQQALGQGPQFIFQYYEEEERQRGNFPDRFSGHQFPNYSSELNVNALLLGDSALYLCASSLSGRGDNEQFFGPGTRLTVL.

The CDR3 protein is CAISHREANTEAFF. CDR3 bases: TGTGCCATCAGCCACAGGGAAGCGAACACTGAAGCTTTCTTT. This chain links TRBV10-3 with TRBJ1-1; D is possibly TRBD1 (6 bases). V lost 6 bases to trimming and J lost 1 base, with 12 bases between them. The CDR3 loop spans 14 amino acids. Germline V gives CDR1 ENHRY, CDR2 SYGVKD.

This chain uses TRBV6-6 with TRBJ1-6, with D hard to call. Trimming shortened V by 6 bases and J by 6 bases, and 15 bases separated the two germline ends. CDR1 MNHNY and CDR2 SVGAGI come from the germline V gene (reference sequence). The CDR3 contains 15 residues. The CDR3 DNA follows: TGTGCCAGCAGAGCGGACCTTAGACCTAATTCACCCCTCCACTTT. This sequence encodes CASRADLRPNSPLHF.

V usage is TRBV9 and J usage is TRBJ2-1, with 7 bases that match TRBD1. Germline V gene data show CDR1 as SGDLS and CDR2 as YYNGEE. Trimming took 3 bases from V and 5 from J; bases not matched to a gene: 8. This CDR3 contains 15 residues. Here the CDR3 reads CASSAEGAPNNEQFF. The CDR3 nucleotides read TGTGCCAGCAGCGCCGAGGGGGCCCCAAACAATGAGCAGTTCTTC.

The chain uses TRBV7-8 and TRBJ1-3; possible D gene TRBD1, 6 bases. The V gene lost 1 base and the J gene lost 4 bases, with 17 bases spanning the gap. Looked up from germline, CDR1 is SGHVS and CDR2 is FQNEAQ. The CDR3 is 17 residues long. The CDR3 loop reads CASSLEGWGLEGNTIYF. For the CDR3, the DNA is TGTGCCAGCAGCTTAGAAGGGTGGGGGCTTGAGGGAAACACCATATATTTT.

As concerns this clone: The junction shows a germline mismatch at one end, possibly a read error. V gene TRBV7-7 combines with J gene TRBJ2-1; TRBD2 aligns across 12 bases. Germline V lookup: CDR1 SSHAT, CDR2 FNYEAQ (reference sequence). This CDR3 is built from 15 residues. The CDR3 region has the DNA TGTGCTAGCAGCCCCCTAGCGGGGGGGGTCAATGAGCAGTTCTTC. Translating it yields CASSPLAGGVNEQFF.

The DNA for the CDR3 is TGTGCCAGCAGCTTAGACTTCGGGGGGCTGGGCAAAAACATTCAGTACTTC. Protein product: CASSLDFGGLGKNIQYF. This chain connects TRBV7-2 to TRBJ2-4; D may be TRBD2 (7 bases). The germline V gene has CDR1 SGHTA and CDR2 FQGNSA. The CDR3 has 17 amino acids. The germline V and J ends were trimmed by 1 base and 3 bases, with 16 bases remaining between them.

The chain couples TRBV24-1 to TRBJ1-2; no firm D call. This CDR3 comprises 15 residues. Germline V gene sequence: CDR1 KGHDR, CDR2 SFDVKD. The V end lost 3 bases, the J end lost 0 bases, and 10 bases lay between the germline ends. The CDR3 is CATSDSRFPNYGYTF. The CDR3 DNA follows: TGTGCCACCAGTGATAGCCGGTTCCCTAACTATGGCTACACCTTC.

The genes are TRBV6-5 and TRBJ2-2; a weak D match, TRBD1 (5 bases). This CDR3 is built from 13 residues. V was cut by 11 bases and J by 4 bases, with 14 bases left in between. Germline V gene data show CDR1 as MNHEY and CDR2 as SVGAGI. DNA for the CDR3: TGTGCCTCACAACAGGCGTCCACCGGGGAGCTGTTTTTT. Protein product: CASQQASTGELFF.

The chain combines TRBV29-1 with TRBJ1-1; 9 bases line up with TRBD1. Germline V gene sequence: CDR1 SQVTM, CDR2 ANQGSEA. The CDR3 is made up of 14 amino acids. V shed 2 bases and J 0 bases; nucleotides not matched to a gene: 1. CDR3 region: CSVERTGVNTEAFF. CDR3 sequence (DNA): TGCAGCGTTGAACGGACAGGGGTGAACACTGAAGCTTTCTTT.

This chain links TRBV4-3 with TRBJ1-1; possibly TRBD1 for D (5 bases). The CDR3 is 14 residues long. V was clipped by 1 base and J by 7 bases, with 13 bases between them. Germline V gives CDR1 LGHNA, CDR2 YSLEER. The CDR3: CASSQARSGGEAFF. The CDR3 region has the DNA TGCGCCAGCAGCCAAGCCCGATCGGGGGGTGAAGCTTTCTTT.

The genes are TRBV5-8 and TRBJ1-2; 7 bases match TRBD1. Germline values: CDR1 SGHTS, CDR2 YDEGEE. J was trimmed by 6 bases and V by 3 bases; bases with no gene match: 2. The CDR3 is made up of 12 amino acids. The CDR3 sequence: CASSWGTDGYTF. CDR3 DNA: TGTGCCAGCAGCTGGGGGACAGATGGCTACACCTTC.

The V call is TRBV5-8, the J call TRBJ2-7; D might be TRBD2 (6 bases). Trimming pared 4 bases from V and 2 bases from J, leaving 13 bases between. The CDR3 is 14 amino acids. Germline-derived CDR1 and CDR2 are SGHTS and YDEGEE. In DNA, the CDR3 is TGTGCCAGCAGCCCCGGGAGACTACCCTACGAGCAGTACTTC. It codes for CASSPGRLPYEQYF.

The chain combines TRBV10-3 with TRBJ1-5; no clear D gene. The germline gives CDR1 ENHRY, CDR2 SYGVKD. The CDR3 contains 13 residues. Trimming removed 6 bases at V and 3 bases at J, with 9 bases between. The CDR3 DNA reads as TGTGCCATCAGGCGCGGTTTCAATCAGCCCCAGCATTTT. As protein: CAIRRGFNQPQHF.

This clone has ten or more counts. The chain uses TRBV18 and TRBJ2-1; unclear D gene. V lost 2 bases, J lost 5 bases, and 10 bases lay in between. This CDR3 is built from 14 residues. Germline loops: CDR1 KGHSH, CDR2 LQKENI. Here the CDR3 reads CASSPGQNNNEQFF. The DNA for the CDR3 is TGTGCCAGCTCACCAGGCCAGAATAACAATGAGCAGTTCTTC.

The V and J genes are TRBV9 and TRBJ2-2; 7 bases are a match to TRBD1. V shed 2 bases and J 4 bases; nucleotides not matched to a gene: 5. Per germline, CDR1 SGDLS and CDR2 YYNGEE. The CDR3 consists of 15 residues. CDR3 nucleotides: TGTGCCAGCAGCGTCTTCGGGACAGTCACCGGGGAGCTGTTTTTT. Its protein product is CASSVFGTVTGELFF.

This clone was found a few times. Here the CDR3 reads CASSSHTEAFF. The CDR3 DNA is TGTGCCAGCAGCAGCCACACTGAAGCTTTCTTT. The J gene is TRBJ1-1, the V gene TRBV3-1 (or the pseudogene TRBV3-2); D is unresolved. The germline gives CDR1 LGHDT, CDR2 YNNKEL (reference sequence). V shed 5 bases and J shed 3 bases, with 4 bases lying between them. The CDR3 has 11 amino acids.

This clone came up a few times. The CDR3 sequence: CASSWGGQGNQPQHF. The CDR3 coding sequence is TGTGCCAGCAGCTGGGGAGGACAGGGAAATCAGCCCCAGCATTTT. V gene TRBV7-9 combines with J gene TRBJ1-5; 8 positions match TRBD1. The CDR3 sequence is 15 residues long. Germline-derived CDR1 and CDR2 are SEHNR and FQNEAQ (reference sequence). V shed 4 bases, J shed 4 bases, and the junction held 6 bases outside the gene matches.

In DNA, the CDR3 is TGTGCCAGCACCCCAACGGTCACCAACCTTAGCAATCAGCCCCAGCATTTT. Protein product: CASTPTVTNLSNQPQHF. The chain combines TRBV7-3 with TRBJ1-5, with D unresolved. Trimming removed 7 bases from V and 0 bases from J, with 19 bases in between. CDR1 SGHTA and CDR2 FQGTGA come from the germline V gene. CDR3 length: 17 amino acids.